The 27 T cell receptor beta chains below were found in one sample sequenced in a study of cytomegalovirus exposure and HLA in healthy donors. The study ran its PCR with 60 Vbeta and 13 Jbeta primers. Only in-frame clones appear in the TCRdb table, and some are missing; sequencing was by immunoSEQ multiplex PCR. The table lists roughly 160,000 clones, roughly 80% of them singletons. The sample was PBMCs. The receptors were gathered from a male donor in good health and CMV-seropositive.

The chain uses TRBV10-3 and TRBJ2-1, with TRBD1 as a possible D gene (5 bases). This CDR3 has 14 residues. CDR1 and CDR2 (germline): ENHRY, SYGVKD. Trimming removed 7 bases at V and 2 bases at J, with 12 bases between. CDR3 bases: TGTGCCATCACCGACGACAGAACCTACAATGAGCAGTTCTTC. This codes for CAITDDRTYNEQFF.

The CDR3 reads CASSYRDDQYF. The CDR3 nucleotides are TGTGCCAGCAGTTACAGGGACGACCAGTACTTC. The J gene is TRBJ2-5, the V gene TRBV28; a weak D match, TRBD1 (6 bases). The CDR3 runs to 11 residues. V was trimmed by 4 bases and J by 10 bases, leaving 10 bases between them. Germline CDR1 MDHEN, CDR2 SYDVKM.

With regard to this clone: A read error may account for a junction end that differs from germline. The CDR3 reads CASSLTDSGANGLTF. CDR3 bases: TGTGCCAGCAGTTTAACTGACTCTGGGGCCAACGGCCTGACTTTC. The chain recombines TRBV6-1 with TRBJ2-6; D possibly corresponds to TRBD1 (5 bases). The CDR3 length is 15 residues. Germline V CDR1 and CDR2: MNHNS, SASEGT.

The J gene is TRBJ2-7, the V gene TRBV27; 7 positions agree with TRBD2. The junction had 5 bases not matched to a gene; V was cut back by 2 bases and J by 4 bases. Per germline, CDR1 MNHEY and CDR2 SMNVEV (reference sequence). The CDR3 sequence is 14 residues long. The CDR3 DNA reads TGTGCCAGCAGTTTAACGCGGACTAGGTACGAGCAGTACTTC. Its translation: CASSLTRTRYEQYF.

In its sample, this clone was seen once. Compared with germline, one end of the junction differs, possibly owing to a read error. The chain couples TRBV6-1 to TRBJ2-7, with D maybe TRBD1 (5 bases). Germline V CDR1 and CDR2: MNHNS, SASEGT. The CDR3 consists of 14 residues. CDR3 nucleotide sequence: TGTGCCAGCAGTGCACTTGAAGGGGCCTATGAGCAGTACTTC. This codes for CASSALEGAYEQYF.

This clone was seen only a few times. The rearrangement joins TRBV10-2 to TRBJ1-1; maybe TRBD1 (5 bases). Trimming took 2 bases from V and 0 from J, leaving 16 bases between them. The CDR3 consists of 17 residues. In germline, CDR1 is WSHSY, CDR2 SAAADI. The CDR3 loop reads CASSEVKGPDMNTEAFF. CDR3 nucleotides: TGCGCCAGCAGTGAGGTTAAGGGGCCGGATATGAACACTGAAGCTTTCTTT.

This clone has a single count. The V and J genes are TRBV28 and TRBJ1-1; D ambiguous. This CDR3 contains 14 residues. Looked up from germline, CDR1 is MDHEN and CDR2 is SYDVKM. Trimming removed 2 bases at V and 7 bases at J, with 14 bases between. Here the CDR3 DNA reads TGTGCCAGCAGTTTACGGGCTTTGCGGGGTGAAGCTTTCTTT. Protein: CASSLRALRGEAFF.

The chain is built from TRBV2 and TRBJ2-1; weak D call: TRBD1 (6 bases). The CDR3 is made up of 16 amino acids. The V gene lost 5 bases and the J gene lost 0 bases, with 14 bases spanning the gap. Germline loops: CDR1 SNHLY, CDR2 FYNNEI. The CDR3 loop reads CASSSDEGGSYNEQFF. The CDR3 DNA reads as TGTGCCAGCAGTTCGGACGAAGGGGGCTCCTACAATGAGCAGTTCTTC.

V gene TRBV5-1 combines with J gene TRBJ2-2; D unclear. The CDR3 loop spans 13 amino acids. Per germline, CDR1 SGHRS and CDR2 YFSETQ. Trimming pared 2 bases from V and 1 base from J, leaving 3 bases between. In DNA, the CDR3 is TGCGCCAGCAGCTTTAGGAACACCGGGGAGCTGTTTTTT. Encoded protein: CASSFRNTGELFF.

The rearrangement joins TRBV28 to TRBJ2-2; weak D call: TRBD2 (6 bases). V lost 2 bases and J lost 10, with 11 bases in between. This CDR3 region has 13 residues. The germline V gene has CDR1 MDHEN and CDR2 SYDVKM. CDR3 region: CASSLGGREELFF. The CDR3 DNA follows: TGTGCCAGCAGTTTAGGAGGGCGGGAGGAGCTGTTTTTT.

About this clone: Other DNA sequences in the same sample also yield this CDR3. The chain couples TRBV18 to TRBJ1-1; possible D gene TRBD1, 5 bases. The CDR3 loop spans 13 amino acids. Per germline, CDR1 KGHSH and CDR2 LQKENI. V lost 3 bases, J lost 3 bases, and 8 bases lay in between. CDR3 loop: CASSPGEDTEAFF. Here the CDR3 DNA reads TGTGCCAGCTCACCGGGGGAGGACACTGAAGCTTTCTTT.

The chain uses TRBV6-1 and TRBJ2-5; 7 bases are shared with TRBD2. CDR1 MNHNS and CDR2 SASEGT come from the germline V gene. Losses at the gene ends were 10 bases for V and 3 bases for J; bases not matched to a gene: 8. This CDR3 has 13 amino acids. CDR3 sequence: CATIGSGEETQYF. The CDR3 DNA is TGTGCCACCATCGGGAGCGGGGAAGAGACCCAGTACTTC.

CDR3: CASRQGGRYEQYF. For the CDR3, the DNA is TGTGCCAGCAGGCAGGGGGGTAGGTACGAGCAGTACTTC. The chain uses TRBV27 and TRBJ2-7; a weak D match, TRBD1 (7 bases). The CDR3 loop spans 13 amino acids. Germline V lookup: CDR1 MNHEY, CDR2 SMNVEV (reference sequence). Deletions cut 6 bases from V and 4 bases from J, with 13 bases between.

This chain links TRBV7-9 with TRBJ1-1; D may be TRBD1 (6 bases). Looked up from germline, CDR1 is SEHNR and CDR2 is FQNEAQ (reference sequence). Trimming removed 4 bases from V and 0 bases from J, with 9 bases in between. The CDR3 is 14 residues long. The CDR3 DNA sequence: TGTGCCAGCAGCTCAGGGGTTATGAACACTGAAGCTTTCTTT. The encoded protein is CASSSGVMNTEAFF. Supplemented by reference TRBV7-9 and TRBJ1-1, the full variable domain reads DTGVSQNPRHKITKRGQNVTFRCDPISEHNRLYWYRQTLGQGPEFLTYFQNEAQLEKSRLLSDRFSAERPKGSFSTLEIQRTEQGDSAMYLCASSSGVMNTEAFFGQGTRLTVV.

The CDR3 sequence: CASSLGADGYEKLFF. The CDR3 DNA sequence: TGTGCCAGCAGCTTGGGCGCGGATGGTTATGAAAAACTGTTTTTT. The chain employs TRBV5-4 and TRBJ1-4; D is undetermined. There are 15 residues in the CDR3. Trimming removed 0 bases at V and 6 bases at J, with 12 bases between. From germline, CDR1 is SGHNT and CDR2 YYREEE (reference sequence). The full variable domain, with the rest looked up from reference TRBV5-4 and TRBJ1-4, is ETGVTQSPTHLIKTRGQQVTLRCSSQSGHNTVSWYQQALGQGPQFIFQYYREEENGRGNFPPRFSGLQFPNYSSELNVNALELDDSALYLCASSLGADGYEKLFFGSGTQLSVL.

V and J are TRBV2 and TRBJ1-2, with unresolved D. This CDR3 is built from 16 residues. Trimming cost V 2 bases and J 1 base, with 14 bases left between them. The germline CDR1 and CDR2 sequences are SNHLY and FYNNEI. In DNA, the CDR3 is TGTGCCAGCAGTGAATTAACAGTTAGGTATAACTATGGCTACACCTTC. Translating it yields CASSELTVRYNYGYTF.

The rearrangement links TRBV4-3 to TRBJ1-4, with 7 nucleotides matching TRBD1. Germline lookup yields CDR1 LGHNA and CDR2 YSLEER. The CDR3 has 15 residues. Trimming at V came to 0 bases and at J to 7 bases, leaving 5 bases not matched to a gene. For the CDR3, the DNA is TGCGCCAGCAGCCAAGACTGGCAGGGGGGTGAAAAACTGTTTTTT. This translates into CASSQDWQGGEKLFF.

On this clone itself: The sample has other DNA sequences that encode this CDR3 too. V usage is TRBV30 and J usage is TRBJ1-6, with D maybe TRBD1 (5 bases). CDR1 is GTSNPN and CDR2 is SVGIG in the germline V gene (reference sequence). The CDR3 consists of 14 residues. V lost 8 bases and J 0 bases, leaving 11 bases between the germline ends. The CDR3 region has the DNA TGTGCCAGCGACAGTCTCTCCTATAATTCACCCCTCCACTTT. It encodes CASDSLSYNSPLHF.

With respect to this clone: This CDR3 is also generated by other DNA sequences in the sample. This chain connects TRBV30 to TRBJ1-2; D perhaps matches TRBD1 (5 bases). This CDR3 spans 13 amino acids. Trimming pared 0 bases from V and 4 bases from J, leaving 9 bases between. CDR1 is GTSNPN and CDR2 is SVGIG in the germline V gene (reference sequence). The CDR3 nucleotides are TGTGCCTGGAGTGTTCAGGGTTCCTATGGCTACACCTTC. It translates to CAWSVQGSYGYTF.

This chain joins TRBV5-1 and TRBJ2-3; maybe TRBD1 (6 bases). From germline, CDR1 is SGHRS and CDR2 YFSETQ. V was cut by 4 bases and J by 2 bases, with 17 bases left in between. The CDR3 is made up of 16 amino acids. This CDR3 reads CASSRTRQAHTDTQYF. CDR3 sequence (DNA): TGCGCCAGCAGCCGAACTAGACAGGCACACACAGATACGCAGTATTTT.

This chain connects TRBV28 to TRBJ2-7; D is possibly TRBD1 (6 bases). CDR3 length: 15 residues. Per germline, CDR1 MDHEN and CDR2 SYDVKM. V dropped 6 bases and J dropped 3 bases, with 18 bases sitting between them. CDR3 amino acids: CASSLPGDNNYEQYF. CDR3 sequence (DNA): TGTGCCAGCAGCCTCCCCGGGGACAACAACTACGAGCAGTACTTC.

This clone was counted only a few times. CDR3: CASSYQRTGGEQYF. The CDR3 DNA reads as TGTGCCAGCAGTTACCAACGGACAGGGGGCGAGCAGTACTTC. The chain couples TRBV6-5 to TRBJ2-7; 10 nucleotides line up with TRBD1. The V gene end was trimmed by 2 bases and the J gene end by 6 bases; junction bases not matched to a gene: 4. Germline assignment: CDR1 MNHEY and CDR2 SVGAGI. This CDR3 comprises 14 residues.

The V and J genes are TRBV7-6 and TRBJ2-2, with 9 bases matching TRBD1. The CDR3 runs to 19 residues. V dropped 2 bases and J dropped 6; count of bases not matched to a gene: 16. From germline, CDR1 is SGHVS and CDR2 FNYEAQ. CDR3 protein: CASSLNKGSGTGYAGELFF. The CDR3, as DNA: TGTGCCAGCAGCTTAAATAAGGGGAGCGGGACAGGGTATGCCGGGGAGCTGTTTTTT. Combining the CDR3 with reference TRBV7-6 and TRBJ2-2 gives the whole variable domain GAGVSQSPRYKVTKRGQDVALRCDPISGHVSLYWYRQALGQGPEFLTYFNYEAQQDKSGLPNDRFSAERPEGSISTLTIQRTEQRDSAMYRCASSLNKGSGTGYAGELFFGEGSRLTVL.

Here the CDR3 reads CASSLTGRNTGELFF. The DNA for the CDR3 is TGTGCCAGCAGCTTGACAGGGAGGAACACCGGGGAGCTGTTTTTT. The gene calls are TRBV7-2 and TRBJ2-2, with 7 bases matching TRBD1. The germline V gene encodes CDR1 SGHTA and CDR2 FQGNSA. V gave up 3 bases and J gave up 1 base; unmatched junction bases: 2. The CDR3 extends over 15 amino acids.

This chain joins TRBV19 and TRBJ1-5, with TRBD1 matching 7 bases. The CDR3 has 14 residues. J was trimmed by 6 bases and V by 3 bases; bases with no gene match: 5. Per the germline V gene, CDR1 is LNHDA and CDR2 is SQIVND (reference sequence). For the CDR3, the DNA is TGTGCCAGTAGTATCCGGCAGGGGGGTCAGCCCCAGCATTTT. Its translation: CASSIRQGGQPQHF.

This clone was recorded only once. V gene TRBV7-6 combines with J gene TRBJ1-2; TRBD1 might be the D (5 bases). The ends were cut back, 5 bases at V and 4 bases at J, with 11 bases in the middle. Germline values: CDR1 SGHVS, CDR2 FNYEAQ. The CDR3 is 13 residues long. The CDR3 bases are TGTGCCAGCAGCCGAACAGGAGTCTATGGCTACACCTTC. This gives the protein CASSRTGVYGYTF.

The chain carries TRBV5-8 and TRBJ1-1; D is perhaps TRBD1 (5 bases). In germline, CDR1 is SGHTS, CDR2 YDEGEE. The CDR3 sequence is 13 residues long. Between the trimmed V and J ends, which lost 1 base and 2 bases, there was a span of 6 bases. The CDR3 DNA reads as TGTGCCAGCAGCTTGAGGGGAAACACTGAAGCTTTCTTT. This codes for CASSLRGNTEAFF.